Presented here are 9 T cell receptor beta chains from one specimen sequenced in a study of vaccination effects on CD4 cells after COVID-19 (dated 2022 in TCRdb). Their specific antigens are unknown. The ViraFEST assay stimulated PBMC with viral peptide pools and then used TCR sequencing to identify antigen-specific CD4+ T cell clonotypes by expansion. After approximately eleven days of culture, CD4+ T cells were isolated with the EasySep CD4+ T cell isolation kit. Each participant got two doses of an mRNA SARS-CoV-2 vaccine, either BNT162b2 or mRNA-1273. The library came from the immunoSEQ multiplex PCR assay. TCRdb retrieved this table from immuneACCESS and kept in-frame rearrangements only. Not all clones are present; in checked studies, unresolved V genes account for under half, and no reason is known for the remainder. The sample data list tens of thousands of clones, and around 70% of these were observed just once. In total, the top ten clones hold roughly 10% of the sample.

The sequencing here drew on CD4+ T cells from PBMCs cultured with HCoV-NL63 spike peptides, taken after COVID-19 vaccination. The sample's cell subset or site label, in plain terms: HCoV-NL63 spike overlapping peptide pool stimulation. The receptor set was obtained from a human donor who received a COVID-19 vaccine.

This clone appeared a single time. The J gene is TRBJ2-5, the V gene TRBV19, with D possibly matching TRBD2 (6 bases). Trimming cost V 1 base and J 5 bases, with 14 bases left between them. The CDR3 runs 15 residues. Germline V gene lookup returns CDR1 LNHDA and CDR2 SQIVND (reference sequence). CDR3 in amino acids: CASSIALADVETQYF. DNA for the CDR3: TGTGCCAGTAGTATAGCACTAGCTGACGTGGAGACCCAGTACTTC.

The chain links TRBV3-1 (or the pseudogene TRBV3-2) to TRBJ2-1; 12 bases agree with TRBD2. The CDR3 runs 15 residues. Trimming at V came to 2 bases and at J to 7 bases, leaving 3 bases not matched to a gene. CDR1 is LGHDT and CDR2 is YNNKEL in the germline V gene (reference sequence). CDR3 nucleotide sequence: TGTGCCAGCAGCCAACCGGGACTAGCGGGTAATGAGCAGTTCTTC. Protein product: CASSQPGLAGNEQFF.

V usage is TRBV10-3 and J usage is TRBJ2-3; 7 nucleotides agree with TRBD2. Germline V gene data show CDR1 as ENHRY and CDR2 as SYGVKD. The V segment lost 3 bases and the J segment 3 bases; nucleotides outside the gene matches: 9. This CDR3 is built from 16 residues. CDR3 loop: CAISDIGAGETDTQYF. The CDR3 DNA sequence: TGTGCCATCAGTGACATTGGGGCGGGGGAGACAGATACGCAGTATTTT.

This clone was seen just once. V gene TRBV3-1 (or the pseudogene TRBV3-2) combines with J gene TRBJ1-1, with TRBD1 matching 9 bases. The germline gives CDR1 LGHDT, CDR2 YNNKEL (reference sequence). The J segment lost 10 bases and the V segment lost 0 bases, leaving 6 bases of the junction unmatched. This CDR3 is 14 amino acids long. CDR3 amino acids: CASSQEQGARIAFF. In nucleotides, the CDR3 is TGTGCCAGCAGCCAAGAACAGGGGGCGCGGATAGCTTTCTTT.

The chain couples TRBV5-1 to TRBJ2-3, with TRBD1 identical over 9 bases. The ends lost 4 bases at V and 0 bases at J; junction bases unmatched: 3. Germline-derived CDR1 and CDR2 are SGHRS and YFSETQ. This CDR3 has 15 residues. The CDR3 here is CASSAGQGSTDTQYF. The DNA of the CDR3 is TGCGCCAGCAGCGCGGGACAGGGAAGCACAGATACGCAGTATTTT.

The CDR3 region is CASSSWTSGSVHEQYF. The CDR3 DNA is TGTGCCAGCTCATCATGGACTAGCGGGAGCGTCCACGAGCAGTACTTC. This chain connects TRBV18 to TRBJ2-7, with 13 bases aligning to TRBD2. CDR1 and CDR2 (germline): KGHSH, LQKENI. This CDR3 comprises 16 residues. V shed 5 bases and J 5 bases; nucleotides not matched to a gene: 9.

V usage is TRBV19 and J usage is TRBJ2-7, with 9 bases aligning to TRBD1. Germline lookup yields CDR1 LNHDA and CDR2 SQIVND (reference sequence). V was pared by 4 bases and J by 6 bases, with 16 bases of the junction left unmatched. This CDR3 has 17 residues. CDR3: CASSKTSSGTGLVEQYF. In DNA form, the CDR3 reads TGTGCCAGTAGTAAAACCTCTTCCGGGACAGGGTTAGTCGAGCAGTACTTC. Filled out from reference TRBV19 and TRBJ2-7, the complete variable domain reads DGGITQSPKYLFRKEGQNVTLSCEQNLNHDAMYWYRQDPGQGLRLIYYSQIVNDFQKGDIAEGYSVSREKKESFPLTVTSAQKNPTAFYLCASSKTSSGTGLVEQYFGPGTRLTVT.

This clone was recorded once. This chain uses TRBV7-2 with TRBJ2-7; 11 nucleotides align to TRBD2. The CDR3 covers 15 residues. Germline V gives CDR1 SGHTA, CDR2 FQGNSA. The J segment lost 3 bases and the V segment lost 7 bases, leaving 8 bases of the junction unmatched. The CDR3 loop is CASTRQGTSGYEQYF. In DNA, the CDR3 is TGTGCCAGCACCCGGCAGGGGACTAGCGGCTACGAGCAGTACTTC.

The chain combines TRBV9 with TRBJ1-5; 7 bases are shared with TRBD1. The CDR3 totals 15 residues. The junction had 8 bases not matched to a gene; V was cut back by 4 bases and J by 4 bases. Looked up from germline, CDR1 is SGDLS and CDR2 is YYNGEE. For the CDR3, the DNA is TGTGCCAGCAGCAGAGGGGCAGGGGGGAATCAGCCCCAGCATTTT. This encodes CASSRGAGGNQPQHF.